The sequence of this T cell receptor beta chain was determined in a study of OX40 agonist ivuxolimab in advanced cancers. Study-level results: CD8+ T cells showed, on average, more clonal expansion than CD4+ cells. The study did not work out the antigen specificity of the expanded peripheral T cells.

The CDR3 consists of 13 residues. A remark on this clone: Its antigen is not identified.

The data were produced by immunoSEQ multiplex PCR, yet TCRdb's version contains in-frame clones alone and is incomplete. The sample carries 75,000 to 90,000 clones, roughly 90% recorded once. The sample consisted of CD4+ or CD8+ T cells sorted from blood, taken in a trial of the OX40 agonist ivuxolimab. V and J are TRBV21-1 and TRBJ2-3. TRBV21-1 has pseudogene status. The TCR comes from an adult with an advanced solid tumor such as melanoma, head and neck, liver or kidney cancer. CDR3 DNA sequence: TGTGCCAGCAGCGAGACGTTTAATTATACGCAGTATTTT. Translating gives CASSETFNYTQYF.